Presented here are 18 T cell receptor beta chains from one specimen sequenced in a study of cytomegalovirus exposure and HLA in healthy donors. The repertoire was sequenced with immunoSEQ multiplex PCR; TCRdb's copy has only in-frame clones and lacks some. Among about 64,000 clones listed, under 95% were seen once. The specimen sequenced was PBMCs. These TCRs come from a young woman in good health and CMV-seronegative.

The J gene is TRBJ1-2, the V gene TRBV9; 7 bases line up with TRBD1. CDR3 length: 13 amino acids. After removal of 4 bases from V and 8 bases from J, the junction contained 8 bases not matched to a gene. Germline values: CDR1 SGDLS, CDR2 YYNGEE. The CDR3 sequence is CASSSTTGAGYTF. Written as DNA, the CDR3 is TGTGCCAGCAGCTCGACCACAGGGGCGGGCTACACCTTC. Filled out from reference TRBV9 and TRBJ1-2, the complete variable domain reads DSGVTQTPKHLITATGQRVTLRCSPRSGDLSVYWYQQSLDQGLQFLIQYYNGEERAKGNILERFSAQQFPDLHSELNLSSLELGDSALYFCASSSTTGAGYTFGSGTRLTVV.

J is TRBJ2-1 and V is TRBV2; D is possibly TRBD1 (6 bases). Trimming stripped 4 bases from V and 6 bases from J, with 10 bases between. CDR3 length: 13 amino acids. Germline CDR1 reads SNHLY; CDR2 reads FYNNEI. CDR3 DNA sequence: TGTGCCAGCAGTGCCACAGGGTCCAATGAGCAGTTCTTC. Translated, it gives CASSATGSNEQFF. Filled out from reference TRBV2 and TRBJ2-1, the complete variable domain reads EPEVTQTPSHQVTQMGQEVILRCVPISNHLYFYWYRQILGQKVEFLVSFYNNEISEKSEIFDDQFSVERPDGSNFTLKIRSTKLEDSAMYFCASSATGSNEQFFGPGTRLTVL.

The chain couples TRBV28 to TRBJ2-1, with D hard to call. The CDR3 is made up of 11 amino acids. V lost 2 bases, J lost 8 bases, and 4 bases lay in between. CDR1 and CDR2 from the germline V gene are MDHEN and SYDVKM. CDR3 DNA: TGTGCCAGCAGTTTACCGTATGAGCAGTTCTTC. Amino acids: CASSLPYEQFF.

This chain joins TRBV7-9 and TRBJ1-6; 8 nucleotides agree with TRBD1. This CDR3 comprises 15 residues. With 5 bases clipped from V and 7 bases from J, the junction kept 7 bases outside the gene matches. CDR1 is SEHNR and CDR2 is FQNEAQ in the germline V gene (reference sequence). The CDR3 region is CASSEEGQGNSPLHF. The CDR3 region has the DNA TGTGCCAGCAGCGAAGAAGGACAGGGAAATTCACCCCTCCACTTT.

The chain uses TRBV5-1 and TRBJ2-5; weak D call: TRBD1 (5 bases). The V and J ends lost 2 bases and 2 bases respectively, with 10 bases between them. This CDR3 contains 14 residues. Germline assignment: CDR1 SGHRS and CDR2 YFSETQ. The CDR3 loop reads CASSLRTRQETQYF. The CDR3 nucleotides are TGCGCCAGCAGCTTACGGACAAGACAAGAGACCCAGTACTTC. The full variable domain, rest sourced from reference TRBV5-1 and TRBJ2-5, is KAGVTQTPRYLIKTRGQQVTLSCSPISGHRSVSWYQQTPGQGLQFLFEYFSETQRNKGNFPGRFSGRQFSNSRSEMNVSTLELGDSALYLCASSLRTRQETQYFGPGTRLLVL.

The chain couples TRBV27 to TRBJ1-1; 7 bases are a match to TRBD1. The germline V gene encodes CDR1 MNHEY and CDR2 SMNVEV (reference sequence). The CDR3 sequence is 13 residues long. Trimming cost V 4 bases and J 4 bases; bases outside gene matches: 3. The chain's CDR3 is CASSSGQLTEAFF. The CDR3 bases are TGTGCCAGCAGTTCGGGACAGCTCACTGAAGCTTTCTTT.

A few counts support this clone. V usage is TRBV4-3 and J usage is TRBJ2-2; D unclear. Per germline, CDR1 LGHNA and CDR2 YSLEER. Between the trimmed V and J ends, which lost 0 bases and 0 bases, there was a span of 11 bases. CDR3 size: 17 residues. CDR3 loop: CASSQDIAASNTGELFF. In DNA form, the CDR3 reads TGCGCCAGCAGCCAAGATATCGCGGCCTCGAACACCGGGGAGCTGTTTTTT.

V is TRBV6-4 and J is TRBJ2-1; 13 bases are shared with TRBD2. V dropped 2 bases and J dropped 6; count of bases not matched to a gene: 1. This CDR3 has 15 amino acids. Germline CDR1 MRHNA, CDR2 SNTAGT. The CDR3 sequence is CASSDTSGGANEQFF. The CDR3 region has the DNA TGTGCCAGCAGTGACACTAGCGGGGGGGCCAATGAGCAGTTCTTC.

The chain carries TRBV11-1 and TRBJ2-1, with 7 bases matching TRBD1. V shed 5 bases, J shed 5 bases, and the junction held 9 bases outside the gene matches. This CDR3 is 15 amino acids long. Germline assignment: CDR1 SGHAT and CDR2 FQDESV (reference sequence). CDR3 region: CASSNRGGRDNEQFF. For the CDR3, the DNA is TGTGCCAGCAGCAATAGAGGGGGCCGTGACAATGAGCAGTTCTTC.

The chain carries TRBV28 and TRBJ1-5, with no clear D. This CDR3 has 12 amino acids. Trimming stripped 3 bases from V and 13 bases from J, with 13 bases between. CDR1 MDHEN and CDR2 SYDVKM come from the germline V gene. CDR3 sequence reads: CASSLAWLSQHF. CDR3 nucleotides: TGTGCCAGCAGTTTGGCCTGGCTTTCACAGCATTTT.

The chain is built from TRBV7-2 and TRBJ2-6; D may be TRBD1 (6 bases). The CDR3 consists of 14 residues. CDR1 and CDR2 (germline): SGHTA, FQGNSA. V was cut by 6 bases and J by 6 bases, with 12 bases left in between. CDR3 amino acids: CASSGRGTANVLTF. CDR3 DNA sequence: TGTGCCAGCAGTGGCAGGGGTACGGCCAACGTCCTGACTTTC.

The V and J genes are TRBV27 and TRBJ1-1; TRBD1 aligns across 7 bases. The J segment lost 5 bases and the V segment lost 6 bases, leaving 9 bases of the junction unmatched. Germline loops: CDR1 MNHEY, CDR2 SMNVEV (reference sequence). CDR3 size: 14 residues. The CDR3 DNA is TGTGCCAGCAGCCTTCAGGGGGTGAGAACTGAAGCTTTCTTT. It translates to CASSLQGVRTEAFF.

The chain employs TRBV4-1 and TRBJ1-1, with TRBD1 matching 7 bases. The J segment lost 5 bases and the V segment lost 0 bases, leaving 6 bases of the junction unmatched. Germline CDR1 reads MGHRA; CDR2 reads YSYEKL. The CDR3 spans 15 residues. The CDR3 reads CASSQDDRVGTEAFF. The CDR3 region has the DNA TGCGCCAGCAGCCAAGACGACAGGGTAGGGACTGAAGCTTTCTTT.

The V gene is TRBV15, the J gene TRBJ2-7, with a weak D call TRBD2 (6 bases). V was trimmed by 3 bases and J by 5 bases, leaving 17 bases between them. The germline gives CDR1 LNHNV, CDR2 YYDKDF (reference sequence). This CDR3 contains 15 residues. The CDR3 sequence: CATSRLGSSSHEQYF. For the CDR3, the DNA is TGTGCCACCAGCAGGCTCGGGAGCTCCTCACACGAGCAGTACTTC.

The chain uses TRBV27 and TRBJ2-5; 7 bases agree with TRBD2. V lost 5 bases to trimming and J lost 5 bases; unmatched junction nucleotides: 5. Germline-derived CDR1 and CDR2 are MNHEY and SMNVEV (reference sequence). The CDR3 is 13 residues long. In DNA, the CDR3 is TGTGCCAGCAGTAAACTGGGGGGGGAGACCCAGTACTTC. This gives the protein CASSKLGGETQYF.

The CDR3 protein is CSERTGEPSEAFF. The CDR3 DNA reads TGCAGCGAGCGGACAGGGGAGCCCTCTGAAGCTTTCTTT. The genes are TRBV29-1 and TRBJ1-1; TRBD1 agrees at 9 bases. Germline V gives CDR1 SQVTM, CDR2 ANQGSEA. V lost 7 bases, J lost 6 bases, and 9 bases stayed unmatched. This CDR3 has 13 amino acids.

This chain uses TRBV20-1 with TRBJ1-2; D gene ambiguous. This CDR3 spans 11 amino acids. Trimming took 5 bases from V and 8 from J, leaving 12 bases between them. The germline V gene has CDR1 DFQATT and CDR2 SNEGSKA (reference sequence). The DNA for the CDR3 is TGCAGTGCTGTAGGAGGCGGCGGCTACACCTTC. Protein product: CSAVGGGGYTF.

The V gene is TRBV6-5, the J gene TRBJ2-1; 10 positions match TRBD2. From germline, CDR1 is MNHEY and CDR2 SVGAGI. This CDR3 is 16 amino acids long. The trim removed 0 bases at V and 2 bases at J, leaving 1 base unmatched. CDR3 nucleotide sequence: TGTGCCAGCAGTTACTCAGCGGGGGGGGCCTACAATGAGCAGTTCTTC. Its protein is CASSYSAGGAYNEQFF.